This T cell receptor beta chain was recovered during a study of cytomegalovirus exposure and HLA in healthy donors. V lost 8 bases and J 0 bases, leaving 8 bases between the germline ends. The CDR3 is 12 residues long. Germline V gene data show CDR1 as SNHLY and CDR2 as FYNNEI. With 60 Vbeta and 13 Jbeta primers, the PCR was carried out. Libraries were prepared by immunoSEQ multiplex PCR; TCRdb keeps only in-frame clonotypes and omits some of them. The data contain some 45,000 clones, 70% to 80% of them singletons. Study-wide findings and caveats: Certain sequence variants were highly shared and formed a cluster, and this cluster was likely a sequencing artifact. HLA allele associations emerged for about 16,000 TCR beta sequences in a later analysis, at 0.05 false discovery rate.

As for this clone: Antigen specificity is unknown.

The chain links TRBV2 to TRBJ2-7; perhaps TRBD1 as D (6 bases). The sequence was collected from a young man in good health and CMV-seronegative. The sample comprised PBMCs. The CDR3 region is CASGRGSYEQYF. As DNA, the CDR3 is TGTGCCAGCGGCAGGGGCTCCTACGAGCAGTACTTC. The whole variable domain, filled in from reference TRBV2 and TRBJ2-7, reads EPEVTQTPSHQVTQMGQEVILRCVPISNHLYFYWYRQILGQKVEFLVSFYNNEISEKSEIFDDQFSVERPDGSNFTLKIRSTKLEDSAMYFCASGRGSYEQYFGPGTRLTVT.